This T cell receptor (beta chain) is drawn from a study of T cells after yellow fever vaccination. The V gene's germline CDR1 is DFQATT and CDR2 SNEGSKA (reference sequence). V was clipped by 3 bases and J by 4 bases; unmatched bases: 4. The CDR3 sequence is 14 residues long. Study-level results: CD4 and CD8 compartments shared a small share of clonotypes, likely from convergent recombination.

MiXCR, run by TCRdb on the 5' RACE reads, gives a single entry per CDR3 protein. The repertoire includes some 400,000 distinct CDR3 sequences, 6.2% of them detected once, and 15% sits in the top ten. Regarding this clonotype: Its target is unknown.

The V gene is TRBV20-1, the J gene TRBJ2-2, with 8 bases identical to TRBD2. This sequence originates from a man aged 30 to 45 who received the YFV17D yellow fever vaccine. The sample consisted of PBMCs, taken 5 days after the yellow fever booster vaccination. CDR3 nucleotides: TGCAGTGCTAGCCCCACTAGCGGCACCGGGGAGCTGTTTTTT. It codes for CSASPTSGTGELFF.